These T cell receptor beta chains were read from a single sample in a study of memory CD4+ T cells and cytomegalovirus serostatus. Only in-frame clones appear in the TCRdb table, and some are missing; sequencing was by immunoSEQ multiplex PCR. Among about 96,000 clones listed, about 80% were seen once. Material: memory CD4+ T cells from blood. These receptors were collected from an adult in good health and CMV-seropositive. Both conserved end residues are part of each CDR3. D genes are given only for firm matches. A row's size may be missing; if present it is once, few, many or a size class.

cdr3_nt | cdr3_aa | d_call | clone_size | j_call | v_call
TGCGCCAGCAGCCCCTTGGTACAAATTGCAACTAATGAAAAACTGTTTTTT | CASSPLVQIATNEKLFF | - | - | TRBJ1-4 | TRBV4-3
TGCGCCAGCAGCCAGGAACAGGGGAACGGGGAGCTGTTTTTT | CASSQEQGNGELFF | TRBD1 | once | TRBJ2-2 | TRBV4-1
TGTGCCAGCAGCTTAGTGGCAGGCGCGAGCTCCTACGAGCAGTACTTC | CASSLVAGASSYEQYF | - | - | TRBJ2-7 | TRBV7-2
TGTGCCAGCAGCTTAGCCGGGACTAGCGCCGCCGGGGAGCTGTTTTTT | CASSLAGTSAAGELFF | TRBD2 | - | TRBJ2-2 | TRBV7-9
TGTGCCAGCAGCACCTCCACTAGTCATGAGCAGTTCTTC | CASSTSTSHEQFF | - | few | TRBJ2-1 | TRBV11-3
TGCGCCAGCAGCTTCCGTGGGCGGGAGACCTACAATGAGCAGTTCTTC | CASSFRGRETYNEQFF | TRBD2 | - | TRBJ2-1 | TRBV5-1
TGTGCCAGCAGCCCTCGGGACAGGGGGCGAAGATACACCTTC | CASSPRDRGRRYTF | TRBD1 | - | TRBJ1-2 | TRBV7-8
TGTGCCAGCTCACAAGGGTACGAGCAGTACTTC | CASSQGYEQYF | - | - | TRBJ2-7 | TRBV18
TGTGCCTGGTGTCTAGTGGGGAGCTCACCCCTCCACTTT | CAWCLVGSSPLHF | - | - | TRBJ1-6 | TRBV30
TGTGCCAGCAGGACTCAGGGTGGTGGTAGCGACGAGCAGTACTTC | CASRTQGGGSDEQYF | - | - | TRBJ2-7 | TRBV6-1
TGCGCCAGCACCTTGGCAGGGGGGGACACTGAAGCTTTCTTT | CASTLAGGDTEAFF | TRBD1 | - | TRBJ1-1 | TRBV5-1
TGTGCCAGCAGATCTCGGAGCGTGGGCTACTTC | CASRSRSVGYF | - | - | TRBJ2-7 | TRBV28
TGCAGCTTTGTGGGGAGCTTGGGAGAGACCCAGTACTTC | CSFVGSLGETQYF | - | - | TRBJ2-5 | TRBV29-1
TGTGCCAGCAGCTTACTGGGGGGATGGACTACATCCTACAATGAGCAGTTCTTC | CASSLLGGWTTSYNEQFF | - | - | TRBJ2-1 | TRBV7-8
TGTGCCAGCTCACCAGACTTGTCTGGGGCCAACGTCCTGACTTTC | CASSPDLSGANVLTF | - | - | TRBJ2-6 | TRBV18
TGTGCCAGCACCATTGGGGGGGACACCGGGGAGCTGTTTTTT | CASTIGGDTGELFF | TRBD2 | - | TRBJ2-2 | TRBV2